This T cell receptor (beta chain) was profiled in a study of blood T cell repertoires in COVID-19. In the study overall: In each case, the material was cDNA or gDNA derived from T cells, B-cell-depleted T cells, or PBMCs.

As concerns this clone: Other nucleotide sequences in the sample specify the same CDR3.

Living in about two dozen US areas, the participants were between about 18 and 100 years of age. Participants reported their clinical history, and cohort assignment relied on those reports. The method was immunoSEQ multiplex PCR; TCRdb's version includes in-frame clones alone and lacks a portion of them. The data contain some 490,000 clones, more than 85% of them singletons. The sequence came from a woman aged 60-75 years who had recovered from COVID-19. The sequencing input was PBMCs or T cells enriched from blood (not recorded which).

The CDR3 DNA is TGTGCCTGGAGTGTACTCACTGAAGCTTTCTTT. Residues: CAWSVLTEAFF. The chain has TRBV30 and TRBJ1-1, with no clear D. Germline V gives CDR1 GTSNPN, CDR2 SVGIG (reference sequence). CDR3 size: 11 residues. The V end lost 0 bases, the J end lost 4 bases, and 3 bases lay between the germline ends.